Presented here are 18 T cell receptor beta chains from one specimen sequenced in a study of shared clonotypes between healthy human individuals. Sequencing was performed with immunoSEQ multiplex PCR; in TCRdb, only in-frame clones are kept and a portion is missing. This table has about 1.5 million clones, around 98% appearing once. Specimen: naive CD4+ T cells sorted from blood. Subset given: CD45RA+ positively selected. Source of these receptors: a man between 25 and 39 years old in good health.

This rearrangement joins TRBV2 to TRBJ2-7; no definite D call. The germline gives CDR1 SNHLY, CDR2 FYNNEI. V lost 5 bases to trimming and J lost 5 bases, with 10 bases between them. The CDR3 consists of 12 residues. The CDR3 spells CASSYTTNEQYF. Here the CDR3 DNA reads TGTGCCAGCAGTTATACTACCAACGAGCAGTACTTC.

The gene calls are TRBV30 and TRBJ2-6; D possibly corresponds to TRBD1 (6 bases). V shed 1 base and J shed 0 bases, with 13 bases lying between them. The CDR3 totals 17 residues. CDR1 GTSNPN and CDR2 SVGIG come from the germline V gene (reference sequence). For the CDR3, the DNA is TGTGCCTGGAGTGGGGGGACAAGTAACTCTGGGGCCAACGTCCTGACTTTC. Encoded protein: CAWSGGTSNSGANVLTF.

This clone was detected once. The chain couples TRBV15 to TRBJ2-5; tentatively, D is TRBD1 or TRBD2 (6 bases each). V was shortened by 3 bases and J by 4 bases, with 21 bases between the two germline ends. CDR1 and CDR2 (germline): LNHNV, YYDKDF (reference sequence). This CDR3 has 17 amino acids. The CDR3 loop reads CATSRRGTGVFRETQYF. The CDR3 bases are TGTGCCACCAGCAGGAGGGGGACGGGAGTCTTTAGAGAGACCCAGTACTTC. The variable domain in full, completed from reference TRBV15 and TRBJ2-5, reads DAMVIQNPRYQVTQFGKPVTLSCSQTLNHNVMYWYQQKSSQAPKLLFHYYDKDFNNEADTPDNFQSRRPNTSFCFLDIRSPGLGDTAMYLCATSRRGTGVFRETQYFGPGTRLLVL.

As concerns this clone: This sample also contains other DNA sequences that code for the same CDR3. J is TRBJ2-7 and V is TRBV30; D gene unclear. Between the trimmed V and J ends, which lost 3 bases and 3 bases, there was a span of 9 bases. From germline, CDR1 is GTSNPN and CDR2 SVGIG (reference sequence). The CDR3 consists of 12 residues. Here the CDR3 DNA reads TGTGCCTGGAGCAGAGGCAACTACGAGCAGTACTTC. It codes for CAWSRGNYEQYF.

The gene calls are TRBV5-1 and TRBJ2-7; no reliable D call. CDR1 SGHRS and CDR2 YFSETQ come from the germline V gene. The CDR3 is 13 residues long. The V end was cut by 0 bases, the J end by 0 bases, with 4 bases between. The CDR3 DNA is TGCGCCAGCAGCTTGGCCAGCTCCTACGAGCAGTACTTC. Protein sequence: CASSLASSYEQYF.

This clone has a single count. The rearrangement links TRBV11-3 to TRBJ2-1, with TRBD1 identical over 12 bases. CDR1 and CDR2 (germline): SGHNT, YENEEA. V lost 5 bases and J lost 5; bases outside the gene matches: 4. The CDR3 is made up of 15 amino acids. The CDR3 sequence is CASSPGQGAHNEQFF. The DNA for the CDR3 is TGTGCCAGCAGCCCGGGACAGGGGGCCCACAATGAGCAGTTCTTC.

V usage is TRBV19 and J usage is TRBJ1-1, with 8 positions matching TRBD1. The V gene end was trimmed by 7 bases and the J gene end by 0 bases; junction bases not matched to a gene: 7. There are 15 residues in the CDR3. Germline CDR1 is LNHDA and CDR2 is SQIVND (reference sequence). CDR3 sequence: CASTRQGALNTEAFF. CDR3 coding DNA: TGTGCCAGTACCCGTCAGGGGGCCCTGAACACTGAAGCTTTCTTT.

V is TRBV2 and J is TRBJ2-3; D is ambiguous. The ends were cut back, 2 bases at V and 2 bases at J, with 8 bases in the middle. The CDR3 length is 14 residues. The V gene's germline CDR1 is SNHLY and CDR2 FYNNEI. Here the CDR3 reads CASSERAYTDTQYF. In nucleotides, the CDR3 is TGTGCCAGCAGTGAACGTGCGTACACAGATACGCAGTATTTT. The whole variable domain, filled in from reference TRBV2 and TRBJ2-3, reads EPEVTQTPSHQVTQMGQEVILRCVPISNHLYFYWYRQILGQKVEFLVSFYNNEISEKSEIFDDQFSVERPDGSNFTLKIRSTKLEDSAMYFCASSERAYTDTQYFGPGTRLTVL.

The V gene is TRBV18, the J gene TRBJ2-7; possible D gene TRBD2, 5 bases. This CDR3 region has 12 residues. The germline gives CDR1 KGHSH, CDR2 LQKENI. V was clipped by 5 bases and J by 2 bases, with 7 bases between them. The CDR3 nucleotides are TGTGCCAGCTCAACGGGAACCTACGAGCAGTACTTC. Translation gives CASSTGTYEQYF. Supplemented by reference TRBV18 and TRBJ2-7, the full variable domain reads NAGVMQNPRHLVRRRGQEARLRCSPMKGHSHVYWYRQLPEEGLKFMVYLQKENIIDESGMPKERFSAEFPKEGPSILRIQQVVRGDSAAYFCASSTGTYEQYFGPGTRLTVT.

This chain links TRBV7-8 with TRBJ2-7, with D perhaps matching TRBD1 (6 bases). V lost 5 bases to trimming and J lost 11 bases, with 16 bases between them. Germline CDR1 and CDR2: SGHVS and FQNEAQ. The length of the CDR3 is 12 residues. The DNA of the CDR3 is TGTGCCAGCAGCCCCCACGGCCAGGGGAAGTACTTC. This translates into CASSPHGQGKYF.

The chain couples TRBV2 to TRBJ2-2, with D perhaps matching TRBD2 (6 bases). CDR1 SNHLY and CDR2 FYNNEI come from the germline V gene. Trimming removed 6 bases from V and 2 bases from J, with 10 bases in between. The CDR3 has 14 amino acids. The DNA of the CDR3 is TGTGCCAGCAGCGCTGGGACTAACACCGGGGAGCTGTTTTTT. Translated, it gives CASSAGTNTGELFF.

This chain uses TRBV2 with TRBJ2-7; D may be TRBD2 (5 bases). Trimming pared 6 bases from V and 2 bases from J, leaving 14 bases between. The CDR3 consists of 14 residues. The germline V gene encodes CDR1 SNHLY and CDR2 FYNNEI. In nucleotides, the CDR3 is TGTGCCAGCAGACCCCCGGGGAGTACCTACGAGCAGTACTTC. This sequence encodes CASRPPGSTYEQYF.

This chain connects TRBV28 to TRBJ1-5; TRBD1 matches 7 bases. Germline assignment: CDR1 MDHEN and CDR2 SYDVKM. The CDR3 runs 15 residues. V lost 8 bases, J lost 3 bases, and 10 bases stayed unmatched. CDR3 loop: CASVRGQGDNQPQHF. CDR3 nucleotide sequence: TGTGCCAGCGTCCGGGGGCAGGGGGACAATCAGCCCCAGCATTTT. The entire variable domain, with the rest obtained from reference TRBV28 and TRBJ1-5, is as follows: DVKVTQSSRYLVKRTGEKVFLECVQDMDHENMFWYRQDPGLGLRLIYFSYDVKMKEKGDIPEGYSVSREKKERFSLILESASTNQTSMYLCASVRGQGDNQPQHFGDGTRLSIL.

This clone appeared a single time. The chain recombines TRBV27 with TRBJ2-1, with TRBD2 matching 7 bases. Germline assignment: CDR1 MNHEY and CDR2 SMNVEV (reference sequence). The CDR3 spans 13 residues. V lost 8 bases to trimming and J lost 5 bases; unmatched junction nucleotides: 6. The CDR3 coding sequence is TGTGCCAGCGGCGGGACTAAAAACAATGAGCAGTTCTTC. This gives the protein CASGGTKNNEQFF.

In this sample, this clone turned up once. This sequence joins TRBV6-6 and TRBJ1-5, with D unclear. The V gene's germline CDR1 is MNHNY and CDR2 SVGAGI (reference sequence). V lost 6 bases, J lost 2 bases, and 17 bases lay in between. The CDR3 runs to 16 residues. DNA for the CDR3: TGTGCCAGCAGGCGAGCCGGGAGCCTAGGCAATCAGCCCCAGCATTTT. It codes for CASRRAGSLGNQPQHF.

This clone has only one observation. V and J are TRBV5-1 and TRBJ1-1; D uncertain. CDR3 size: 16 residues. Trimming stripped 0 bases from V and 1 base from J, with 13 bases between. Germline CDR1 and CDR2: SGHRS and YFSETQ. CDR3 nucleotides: TGCGCCAGCAGCTTGGGAAACCACCGGACGAACACTGAAGCTTTCTTT. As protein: CASSLGNHRTNTEAFF.

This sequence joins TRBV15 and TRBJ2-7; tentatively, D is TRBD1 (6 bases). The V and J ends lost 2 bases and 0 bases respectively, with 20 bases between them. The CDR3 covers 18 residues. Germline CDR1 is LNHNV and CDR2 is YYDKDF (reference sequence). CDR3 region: CATSRMPRGGFSSYEQYF. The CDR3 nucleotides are TGTGCCACCAGCAGAATGCCCAGGGGTGGTTTTAGCTCCTACGAGCAGTACTTC.

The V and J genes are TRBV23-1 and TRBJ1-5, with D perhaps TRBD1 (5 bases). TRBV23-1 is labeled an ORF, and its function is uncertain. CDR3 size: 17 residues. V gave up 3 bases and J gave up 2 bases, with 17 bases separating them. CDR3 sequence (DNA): TGCGCCAGCAGTCATCAAGACAGTACCCGTGGCAATCAGCCCCAGCATTTT. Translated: CASSHQDSTRGNQPQHF.